These 23 T cell receptor beta chains originate from one sample sequenced in a study of blood T cell repertoires in COVID-19. The protocol was immunoSEQ multiplex PCR, while the TCRdb copy is restricted to in-frame clones and leaves out a portion. The sample holds around 88,000 clones, about three quarters seen once. Sequenced: peripheral blood. The source is a man between 45 and 60 years old who had recovered from COVID-19.

The chain couples TRBV5-4 to TRBJ2-5; perhaps TRBD1 as D (5 bases). The germline gives CDR1 SGHNT, CDR2 YYREEE (reference sequence). This CDR3 region has 15 residues. Trimming took 0 bases from V and 3 from J, leaving 12 bases between them. The CDR3 sequence: CASSLVSRAKETQYF. The CDR3 DNA follows: TGTGCCAGCAGCTTGGTGTCCAGGGCAAAAGAGACCCAGTACTTC.

The chain is built from TRBV5-4 and TRBJ2-7; D might be TRBD2 (5 bases). Germline CDR1 SGHNT, CDR2 YYREEE (reference sequence). V was clipped by 0 bases and J by 5 bases, with 15 bases between them. The CDR3 runs to 15 residues. CDR3 bases: TGTGCCAGCAGCTTGGTGGCGGCGGGTGCCAACGAGCAGTACTTC. As protein: CASSLVAAGANEQYF.

The rearrangement uses TRBV30 and TRBJ1-5, with D maybe TRBD1 (5 bases). Trimming stripped 0 bases from V and 0 bases from J, with 9 bases between. Germline V gene lookup returns CDR1 GTSNPN and CDR2 SVGIG (reference sequence). This CDR3 has 15 residues. CDR3 DNA sequence: TGTGCCTGGAGTGTAGGGGCCAATAGCAATCAGCCCCAGCATTTT. As protein: CAWSVGANSNQPQHF.

The chain combines TRBV2 with TRBJ2-7; 12 nucleotides line up with TRBD2. Per the germline V gene, CDR1 is SNHLY and CDR2 is FYNNEI. This CDR3 has 16 residues. The trim removed 7 bases at V and 4 bases at J, leaving 11 bases unmatched. CDR3 nucleotide sequence: TGTGCCAGCACCCTGGCTAGCGGGGGGGCCGTTTACGAGCAGTACTTC. Its protein product is CASTLASGGAVYEQYF.

This CDR3 is CATSSDRRTTGSGANVLTF. CDR3 in DNA: TGTGCCACCAGCAGCGACCGGAGAACCACAGGGTCAGGGGCCAACGTCCTGACTTTC. The gene calls are TRBV15 and TRBJ2-6; D is possibly TRBD1 (6 bases). Germline V lookup: CDR1 LNHNV, CDR2 YYDKDF (reference sequence). The CDR3 spans 19 residues. Trimming shortened V by 3 bases and J by 4 bases, and 22 bases separated the two germline ends.

The chain couples TRBV18 to TRBJ1-4; possible D gene TRBD1, 6 bases. The germline V and J ends were trimmed by 3 bases and 7 bases, with 9 bases remaining between them. The CDR3 length is 13 residues. The germline CDR1 and CDR2 sequences are KGHSH and LQKENI. The DNA for the CDR3 is TGTGCCAGCTCACCGGGGGCGGGTGAAAAACTGTTTTTT. Its translation: CASSPGAGEKLFF.

This clone has ten or more counts. The chain is built from TRBV28 and TRBJ2-7, with 10 bases identical to TRBD1. This CDR3 is 19 amino acids long. CDR1 and CDR2 (germline): MDHEN, SYDVKM. J lost 2 bases, V lost 7 bases, and 20 bases had no gene match. The CDR3 loop reads CASTDGDRGSSGLTYEQYF. The CDR3 coding sequence is TGTGCCAGCACTGACGGGGACAGGGGCTCATCAGGGTTGACCTACGAGCAGTACTTC.

The rearrangement uses TRBV18 and TRBJ2-7; tentatively, D is TRBD1 (6 bases). The CDR3 runs 14 residues. Trimming left V 5 bases short and J 0 bases short, with 11 bases between. The germline CDR1 and CDR2 sequences are KGHSH and LQKENI. The DNA for the CDR3 is TGTGCCAGCTCAATACAGGGAAGCTCCTACGAGCAGTACTTC. Its translation: CASSIQGSSYEQYF.

This chain uses TRBV6-5 with TRBJ2-5, with D possibly matching TRBD1 (6 bases). CDR3 length: 14 residues. Deletions cut 6 bases from V and 1 base from J, with 12 bases between. Germline V lookup: CDR1 MNHEY, CDR2 SVGAGI. Here the CDR3 reads CASSPDSLQETQYF. In DNA form, the CDR3 reads TGTGCCAGCAGCCCGGACAGCCTCCAAGAGACCCAGTACTTC.

The J gene is TRBJ1-6, the V gene TRBV18, with 8 bases matching TRBD1. Germline loops: CDR1 KGHSH, CDR2 LQKENI. The CDR3 totals 18 residues. Losses at the gene ends were 1 base for V and 7 bases for J; bases not matched to a gene: 12. The CDR3 sequence is CASSPRVRQGFGNSPLHF. The CDR3 DNA follows: TGTGCCAGCTCACCACGGGTTAGACAGGGGTTTGGCAATTCACCCCTCCACTTT. Complete variable domain (other parts from reference TRBV18 and TRBJ1-6): NAGVMQNPRHLVRRRGQEARLRCSPMKGHSHVYWYRQLPEEGLKFMVYLQKENIIDESGMPKERFSAEFPKEGPSILRIQQVVRGDSAAYFCASSPRVRQGFGNSPLHFGNGTRLTVT.

The V call is TRBV7-2, the J call TRBJ2-1; TRBD2 matches at 8 bases. The CDR3 runs to 13 residues. The junction had 4 bases not matched to a gene; V was cut back by 5 bases and J by 7 bases. CDR1 is SGHTA and CDR2 is FQGNSA in the germline V gene. The CDR3 loop reads CASSPAGVNEQFF. CDR3 DNA: TGTGCCAGCAGCCCAGCGGGGGTTAATGAGCAGTTCTTC. Full variable domain (remainder filled in from reference TRBV7-2 and TRBJ2-1): GAGVSQSPSNKVTEKGKDVELRCDPISGHTALYWYRQSLGQGLEFLIYFQGNSAPDKSGLPSDRFSAERTGGSVSTLTIQRTQQEDSAVYLCASSPAGVNEQFFGPGTRLTVL.

This clone was recorded once. This CDR3 is CAISDRGLDTEAFF. The CDR3 DNA is TGTGCCATCAGTGACAGGGGCTTGGACACTGAAGCTTTCTTT. The V gene is TRBV10-3, the J gene TRBJ1-1; D may be TRBD1 (6 bases). Germline-derived CDR1 and CDR2 are ENHRY and SYGVKD. The germline V and J ends were trimmed by 3 bases and 3 bases, with 11 bases remaining between them. The CDR3 loop spans 14 amino acids.

The gene calls are TRBV5-1 and TRBJ2-1; 7 bases align to TRBD2. The V gene end was trimmed by 5 bases and the J gene end by 0 bases; junction bases not matched to a gene: 5. CDR3 length: 15 residues. Germline-derived CDR1 and CDR2 are SGHRS and YFSETQ. CDR3: CASRPTSASYNEQFF. The CDR3 DNA reads as TGCGCCAGCAGGCCTACTAGCGCCTCCTACAATGAGCAGTTCTTC.

The CDR3 reads CASGPGQGAGSDTQYF. The CDR3 bases are TGTGCTAGTGGTCCGGGACAGGGGGCTGGATCAGATACGCAGTATTTT. The chain employs TRBV12-5 and TRBJ2-3; 12 positions agree with TRBD1. Germline V gives CDR1 LGHNT, CDR2 FRNRAP. V lost 5 bases and J lost 4; bases outside the gene matches: 7. The CDR3 runs to 16 residues.

In its sample, this clone was seen a few times. V gene TRBV7-2 combines with J gene TRBJ2-7; D may be TRBD2 (5 bases). Trimming cost V 4 bases and J 7 bases, with 11 bases left between them. Germline V gives CDR1 SGHTA, CDR2 FQGNSA. CDR3 length: 12 residues. In DNA, the CDR3 is TGTGCCAGCAGCTCTACTCCGGGAGAGCAGTACTTC. This codes for CASSSTPGEQYF.

This clone was detected a few times. J is TRBJ1-6 and V is TRBV7-3; D not resolved. V lost 2 bases, J lost 6 bases, and 8 bases lay in between. The V gene's germline CDR1 is SGHTA and CDR2 FQGTGA. CDR3 size: 14 residues. DNA of the CDR3: TGTGCCAGCAGCTTACTGGCACGTAATTCACCCCTCCACTTT. Protein product: CASSLLARNSPLHF.

The chain links TRBV12-5 to TRBJ2-7, with 8 nucleotides matching TRBD1. V dropped 4 bases and J dropped 3; count of bases not matched to a gene: 5. Germline V CDR1 and CDR2: LGHNT, FRNRAP. CDR3 length: 14 residues. The CDR3 sequence: CASGSPGQVYEQYF. CDR3 in DNA: TGTGCTAGTGGTTCGCCGGGACAGGTCTACGAGCAGTACTTC.

The chain couples TRBV11-2 to TRBJ2-3; TRBD1 agrees at 9 bases. CDR1 and CDR2 from the germline V gene are SGHAT and FQNNGV. V shed 3 bases, J shed 6 bases, and the junction held 7 bases outside the gene matches. The CDR3 consists of 15 residues. The DNA for the CDR3 is TGTGCCAGCAGCTTGACAGGGGGGTATCTTGATACGCAGTATTTT. Its protein product is CASSLTGGYLDTQYF.

This clone was seen only a few times. The V gene is TRBV6-4, the J gene TRBJ2-1, with D tentatively TRBD1 (6 bases). Germline CDR1 reads MRHNA; CDR2 reads SNTAGT. The CDR3 totals 15 residues. V lost 1 base to trimming and J lost 5 bases, with 12 bases between them. CDR3 in amino acids: CASSDLPGAHNEQFF. Here the CDR3 DNA reads TGTGCCAGCAGTGACTTACCAGGGGCCCACAATGAGCAGTTCTTC.

CDR3 protein: CASSKRQGSYEQYF. The CDR3 nucleotides are TGTGCCAGCAGCAAAAGACAGGGGTCCTACGAGCAGTACTTC. V gene TRBV5-6 combines with J gene TRBJ2-7; 8 positions match TRBD1. J gave up 1 base and V 4 bases, and 4 bases lay outside the gene matches. This CDR3 contains 14 residues. The germline V gene has CDR1 SGHDT and CDR2 YYEEEE.

V is TRBV6-5 and J is TRBJ1-2; 7 bases align to TRBD1. Germline CDR1 is MNHEY and CDR2 is SVGAGI. The V segment lost 2 bases and the J segment 8 bases; nucleotides outside the gene matches: 5. CDR3 length equals 13 residues. The CDR3: CASSYGQAWGYTF. DNA of the CDR3: TGTGCCAGCAGTTACGGACAGGCCTGGGGCTACACCTTC.

This clone was observed a few times. This chain uses TRBV6-2 or TRBV6-3 with TRBJ2-2, with 7 bases matching TRBD1. Germline CDR1 and CDR2: MNHEY and SVGEGT. With V trimmed by 4 bases and J by 6 bases, 17 bases remained unmatched. The CDR3 runs 18 residues. CDR3 sequence (DNA): TGTGCCAGCAGTTCCCCAAAGGGGGCGCGGGTCCTAGCCGGGGAGCTGTTTTTT. Translating gives CASSSPKGARVLAGELFF.

This clone was counted a few times. The V and J genes are TRBV6-1 and TRBJ2-5; D is undetermined. CDR1 is MNHNS, CDR2 SASEGT, per germline. V lost 2 bases and J lost 1, with 11 bases in between. The CDR3 length is 15 residues. CDR3 nucleotides: TGTGCCAGCAGTGAAAATCCCGGTATCCAAGAGACCCAGTACTTC. This sequence encodes CASSENPGIQETQYF.